This T cell receptor beta chain was recorded in a study of T cell changes during pregnancy in multiple sclerosis. Method: immunoSEQ multiplex PCR; TCRdb's copy keeps in-frame clones and lacks some. The top ten hold approximately 0.61% of the sample, which has under 45,000 clones, roughly 91% seen once. CDR1 MNHEY and CDR2 SVGAGI come from the germline V gene. V lost 5 bases and J lost 5, with 12 bases in between. The CDR3 loop spans 13 amino acids. The chain joins TRBV6-5 to TRBJ1-2; no firm D call. The sample consisted of CD4+ T cells from peripheral blood mononuclear cells, taken in the third trimester of pregnancy. The sequence derives from a female donor with multiple sclerosis, enrolled in a pregnancy study. In DNA form, the CDR3 reads TGTGCCAGCAGTCGGGAGCAGGCGTATGGCTACACCTTC. Translated: CASSREQAYGYTF.